This T cell receptor beta chain originates from a study of metastatic and nonmetastatic thyroid tumors. Study-level results: Reports indicated that malignant thyroid tumors showed significantly higher TCR beta diversity than benign nodules did, in blood and tumor.

Before thyroid surgery, none of the patients had received any treatment. Notes on this clone: As yet, its antigen is unknown. The junction departs from the called germline gene at one end, perhaps through a read error.

CDR3 length equals 13 residues. Germline-derived CDR1 and CDR2 are MNHEY and SMNVEV (reference sequence). Original methodology: CDR3 differences across clinicopathological groups were used to build a distant-metastasis classifier for papillary thyroid cancer. TCRdb re-analyzed the PCR reads through MiXCR. In this record, the V and J calls reflect TCRdb's handling and not the investigators' own analysis. The sample shows roughly 15,000 clones, 20% to 25% of them seen only once. The chain employs TRBV27 and TRBJ2-3; weak D call: TRBD1 (6 bases). Sequences were obtained from adjacent normal tissue. The TCR originated in a female donor with papillary thyroid cancer or a benign thyroid nodule (not recorded which). Some clones in this sample may be carry-over from other donors' samples. The CDR3 coding sequence is TGTGCCAGCAGGGGGGCCTACGGAGATAAGCAGTATTTT. Encoded protein: CASRGAYGDKQYF.